The source of this TCR beta chain is a study of cytotoxic CD8 clonotypes in ibrutinib-treated CLL. Deep sequencing aimed at 1 in 200,000 to 1 in 1 million T cells' resolution. The method was immunoSEQ multiplex PCR; TCRdb's version includes in-frame clones alone and lacks a portion of them. Seen here are nearly 300,000 clones, around 69% observed once, and the top ten hold around 5.3%. A note on this clone: The target antigen is unknown.

The CDR3 totals 19 residues. From germline, CDR1 is SGDLS and CDR2 YYNGEE. The V end was cut by 0 bases, the J end by 4 bases, with 22 bases between. Study-level findings and limits: Rare overall, public clonotypes shrank or held steady under therapy.

The chain uses TRBV9 and TRBJ2-2; a possible D gene is TRBD1 (8 bases). The origin of this receptor is a human donor with chronic lymphocytic leukemia. The source was PBMCs, collected at disease progression, from a patient treated with ibrutinib. The CDR3 loop reads CASSVEDRVAGWGTGELFF. The CDR3 nucleotides read TGTGCCAGCAGCGTAGAGGACAGGGTAGCGGGTTGGGGCACCGGGGAGCTGTTTTTT.